The 7 T cell receptor beta chains in this list originate from one sample, sequenced in a study of T cell repertoires in cytomegalovirus infection. TCRdb processed the reads anew with MiXCR; each CDR3 protein has one entry. Here the sample spans 150,000 to 180,000 distinct CDR3 sequences, 20% to 30% being singletons. Sequences were obtained from PBMCs. All receptors derive from a human donor in good health (CMV status not recorded). Some clones in this sample may be carry-over from other donors' samples.

The chain is built from TRBV15 and TRBJ2-7; 11 bases are a match to TRBD2. Germline CDR1 and CDR2: LNHNV and YYDKDF (reference sequence). This CDR3 spans 16 amino acids. Trimming at V came to 3 bases and at J to 3 bases, leaving 7 bases not matched to a gene. In DNA form, the CDR3 reads TGTGCCACCAGCAGTGAAATCACTAGCGGGAGCTACGAGCAGTACTTC. This encodes CATSSEITSGSYEQYF.

The chain recombines TRBV6-5 with TRBJ1-2; 8 nucleotides match TRBD1. The CDR3 has 12 residues. CDR1 and CDR2 (germline): MNHEY, SVGAGI. The junction had 5 bases not matched to a gene; V was cut back by 6 bases and J by 8 bases. CDR3 residues: CASSQDREGYTF. As DNA, the CDR3 is TGTGCCAGCAGCCAGGACAGGGAAGGCTACACCTTC.

The chain has TRBV4-1 and TRBJ1-5, with D unclear. The CDR3 has 19 amino acids. V lost 0 bases and J 1 base, leaving 19 bases between the germline ends. Germline CDR1 is MGHRA and CDR2 is YSYEKL. CDR3 coding DNA: TGCGCCAGCAGCCAAGATACCCCCCCTCGGGCGTCCAGCAATCAGCCCCAGCATTTT. This sequence encodes CASSQDTPPRASSNQPQHF.

To note about this clonotype: A single base separates this from a much larger clone, so it may be a read error. J is TRBJ1-4 and V is TRBV7-2; D gene ambiguous. This CDR3 has 15 amino acids. Germline V gene lookup returns CDR1 SGHTA and CDR2 FQGNSA. The DNA of the CDR3 is TGTGCCAGCAGCTTCTCAGCCGCAACTAATGAAACACTGTTTTTT. Its protein is CASSFSAATNETLFF.

This rearrangement joins TRBV6-2 or TRBV6-3 to TRBJ1-5; D unclear. Germline V lookup: CDR1 MNHEY, CDR2 SVGEGT. The length of the CDR3 is 14 residues. V was cut by 2 bases and J by 0 bases, with 5 bases left in between. The CDR3: CASSYGYSNQPQHF. DNA for the CDR3: TGTGCCAGCAGTTACGGATATAGCAATCAGCCCCAGCATTTT.

Turning to this clonotype: One end of the junction varies from germline; a read error may be responsible. The chain recombines TRBV7-2 with TRBJ2-2; 7 bases agree with TRBD2. CDR1 SGHTA and CDR2 FQGNSA come from the germline V gene. This CDR3 spans 18 amino acids. The CDR3 is CASSSFPGASPGGGDLFF. The CDR3 DNA reads as TGTGCCAGCAGCTCATTCCCTGGGGCTAGCCCTGGGGGGGGGGATCTGTTTTTT.

The V call is TRBV5-4, the J call TRBJ2-7; TRBD1 aligns across 7 bases. The CDR3 spans 14 residues. Germline loops: CDR1 SGHNT, CDR2 YYREEE (reference sequence). After removal of 4 bases from V and 2 bases from J, the junction contained 6 bases not matched to a gene. For the CDR3, the DNA is TGTGCCAGCAGCCACTCGGACAGGCCCTACGAGCAGTACTTC. This codes for CASSHSDRPYEQYF.